The clone carrying this TCR beta chain appeared many times. Its antigen is still unknown. The junction departs from germline at one end; a sequencing error may be responsible. These data are taken from a study of T cell repertoires in cytomegalovirus infection. Study-level results: Clonotypes of TCR beta that were HLA-C-restricted and CMV-specific dominated the ex vivo response.

The CDR3 is 15 amino acids. Germline CDR1 is SSHAT and CDR2 is FNYEAQ (reference sequence). One entry per CDR3 protein, called by TCRdb with MiXCR from the reads. Here the sample spans about 920,000 distinct CDR3 sequences, roughly 31% being singletons. The chain has TRBV7-7 and TRBJ2-1; 8 bases align to TRBD2. Source: cultured CD8+ T cells from PBMCs, taken from culture after CMV antigen stimulation. This clonotype originated in a human donor in good health (CMV status not recorded). Some clones in this sample may be carry-over from other donors' samples. The CDR3 is CASSRSGGVYNEQFF. The DNA for the CDR3 is TGTGCTAGCAGCCGAAGCGGGGGAGTCTACAATGAGCAGTTCTTC.